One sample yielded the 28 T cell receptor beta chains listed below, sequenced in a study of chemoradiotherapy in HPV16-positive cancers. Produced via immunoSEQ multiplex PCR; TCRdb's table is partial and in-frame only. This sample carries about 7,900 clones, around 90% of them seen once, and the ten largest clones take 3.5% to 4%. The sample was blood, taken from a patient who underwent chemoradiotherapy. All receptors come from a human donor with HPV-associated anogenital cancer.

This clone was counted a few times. The DNA for the CDR3 is TGTGCCAGCAGCCCCCGAGGGGTCACAGATACGCAGTATTTT. Encoded protein: CASSPRGVTDTQYF. V gene TRBV6-4 combines with J gene TRBJ2-3; the D call may be TRBD1 or TRBD2 (5 bases each). Trimming shortened V by 6 bases and J by 2 bases, and 12 bases separated the two germline ends. The CDR3 has 14 residues. The germline gives CDR1 MRHNA, CDR2 SNTAGT.

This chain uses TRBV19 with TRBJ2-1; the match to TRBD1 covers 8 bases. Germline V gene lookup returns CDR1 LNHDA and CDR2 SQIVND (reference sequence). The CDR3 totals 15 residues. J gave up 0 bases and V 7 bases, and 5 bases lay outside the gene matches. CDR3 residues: CASTRDRGSYNEQFF. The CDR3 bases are TGTGCCAGTACCCGCGACAGGGGCTCCTACAATGAGCAGTTCTTC.

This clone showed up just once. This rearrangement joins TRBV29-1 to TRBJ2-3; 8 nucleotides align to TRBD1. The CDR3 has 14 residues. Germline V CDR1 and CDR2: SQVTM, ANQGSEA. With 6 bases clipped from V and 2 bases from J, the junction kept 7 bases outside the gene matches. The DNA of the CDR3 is TGCAGCGTGGGGCAGGGGGCCCCCACAGATACGCAGTATTTT. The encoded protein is CSVGQGAPTDTQYF.

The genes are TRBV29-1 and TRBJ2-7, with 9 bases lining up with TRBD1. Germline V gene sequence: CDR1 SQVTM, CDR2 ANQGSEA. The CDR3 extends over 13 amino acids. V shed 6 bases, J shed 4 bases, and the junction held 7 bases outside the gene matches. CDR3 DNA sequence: TGCAGCGTCTCCGGGACAGGGAGTTACGAGCAGTACTTC. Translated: CSVSGTGSYEQYF.

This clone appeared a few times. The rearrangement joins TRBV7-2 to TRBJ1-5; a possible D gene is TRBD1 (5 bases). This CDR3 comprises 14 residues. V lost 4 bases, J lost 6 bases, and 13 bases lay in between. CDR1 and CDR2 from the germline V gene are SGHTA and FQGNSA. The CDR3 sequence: CASSSGVGFQPQHF. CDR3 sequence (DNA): TGTGCCAGCAGCTCGGGGGTTGGGTTTCAGCCCCAGCATTTT.

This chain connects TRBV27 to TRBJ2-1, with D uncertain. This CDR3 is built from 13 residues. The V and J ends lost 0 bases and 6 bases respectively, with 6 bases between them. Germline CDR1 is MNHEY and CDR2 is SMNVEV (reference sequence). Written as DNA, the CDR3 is TGTGCCAGCAGTTTATCCGGGCTCAATGAGCAGTTCTTC. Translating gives CASSLSGLNEQFF.

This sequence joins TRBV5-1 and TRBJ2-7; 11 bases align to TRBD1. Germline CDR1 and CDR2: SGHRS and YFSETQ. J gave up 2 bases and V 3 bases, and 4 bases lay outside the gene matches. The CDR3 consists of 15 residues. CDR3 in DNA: TGCGCCAGCAGCTCCGGACAGGGGGCGACCTACGAGCAGTACTTC. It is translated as CASSSGQGATYEQYF.

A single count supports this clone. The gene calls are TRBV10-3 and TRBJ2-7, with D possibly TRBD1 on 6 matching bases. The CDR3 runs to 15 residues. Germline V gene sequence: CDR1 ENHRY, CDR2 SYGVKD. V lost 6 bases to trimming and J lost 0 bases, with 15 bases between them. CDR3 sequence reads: CAISNPGASSYEQYF. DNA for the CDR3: TGTGCCATCAGCAATCCAGGGGCTTCCTCCTACGAGCAGTACTTC.

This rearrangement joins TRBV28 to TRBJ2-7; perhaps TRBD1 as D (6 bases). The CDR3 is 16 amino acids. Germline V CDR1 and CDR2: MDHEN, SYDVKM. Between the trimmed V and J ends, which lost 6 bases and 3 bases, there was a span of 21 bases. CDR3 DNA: TGTGCCAGCAGCACCTCTCCGTGGGGGCAGGTCTACGAGCAGTACTTC. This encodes CASSTSPWGQVYEQYF.

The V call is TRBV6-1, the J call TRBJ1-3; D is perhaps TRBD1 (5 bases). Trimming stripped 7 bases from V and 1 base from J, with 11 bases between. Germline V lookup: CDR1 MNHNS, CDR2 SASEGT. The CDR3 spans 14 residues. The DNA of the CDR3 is TGTGCCAGCACCCGGGGGGGTTCTGGAAACACCATATATTTT. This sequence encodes CASTRGGSGNTIYF.

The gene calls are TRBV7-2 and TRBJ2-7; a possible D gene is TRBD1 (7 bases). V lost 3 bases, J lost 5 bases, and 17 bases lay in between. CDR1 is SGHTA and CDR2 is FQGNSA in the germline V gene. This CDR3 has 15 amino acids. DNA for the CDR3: TGTGCCAGCAGCTTCACAGGGGACTCGATAAACGAGCAGTACTTC. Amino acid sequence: CASSFTGDSINEQYF. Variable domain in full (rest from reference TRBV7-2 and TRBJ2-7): GAGVSQSPSNKVTEKGKDVELRCDPISGHTALYWYRQSLGQGLEFLIYFQGNSAPDKSGLPSDRFSAERTGGSVSTLTIQRTQQEDSAVYLCASSFTGDSINEQYFGPGTRLTVT.

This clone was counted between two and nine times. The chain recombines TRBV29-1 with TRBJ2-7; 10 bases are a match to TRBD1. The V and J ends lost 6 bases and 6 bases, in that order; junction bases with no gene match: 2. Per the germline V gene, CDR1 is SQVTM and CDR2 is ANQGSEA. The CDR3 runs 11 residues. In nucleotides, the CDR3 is TGCAGCGTGGGGACAGGGGTCGAGCAGTACTTC. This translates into CSVGTGVEQYF.

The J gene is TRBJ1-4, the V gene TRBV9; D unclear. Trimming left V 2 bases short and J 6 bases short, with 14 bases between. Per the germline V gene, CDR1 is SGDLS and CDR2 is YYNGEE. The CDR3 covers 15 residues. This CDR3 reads CASSVEGIVHEKLFF. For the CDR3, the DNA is TGTGCCAGCAGCGTGGAAGGAATAGTTCATGAAAAACTGTTTTTT.

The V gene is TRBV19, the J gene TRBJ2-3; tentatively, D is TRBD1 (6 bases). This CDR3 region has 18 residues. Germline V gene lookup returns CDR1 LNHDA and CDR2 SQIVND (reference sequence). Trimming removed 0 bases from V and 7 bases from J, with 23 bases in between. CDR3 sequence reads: CASSIDVPGHNPRNTQYF. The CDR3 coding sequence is TGTGCCAGTAGTATAGATGTACCGGGACATAATCCACGAAATACGCAGTATTTT.

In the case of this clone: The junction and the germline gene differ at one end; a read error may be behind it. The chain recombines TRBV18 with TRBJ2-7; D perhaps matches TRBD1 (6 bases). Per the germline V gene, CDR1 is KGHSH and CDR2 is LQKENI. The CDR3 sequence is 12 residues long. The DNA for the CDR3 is TGTGCCAGCTCACCAAACAGGGACCTCGGGAACTTC. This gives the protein CASSPNRDLGNF.

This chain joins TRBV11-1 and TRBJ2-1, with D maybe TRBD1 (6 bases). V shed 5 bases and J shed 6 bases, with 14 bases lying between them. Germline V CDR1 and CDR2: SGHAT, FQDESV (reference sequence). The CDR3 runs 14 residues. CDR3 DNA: TGTGCCAGCAGCGGGGGCCGTCCGTCCAATGAGCAGTTCTTC. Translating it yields CASSGGRPSNEQFF.

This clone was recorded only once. The CDR3 is CASSWAGAGANVLTF. In DNA, the CDR3 is TGTGCCAGCAGTTGGGCAGGGGCTGGGGCCAACGTCCTGACTTTC. The rearrangement links TRBV27 to TRBJ2-6; D is possibly TRBD1 (6 bases). The V and J ends lost 4 bases and 2 bases respectively, with 9 bases between them. The CDR3 runs 15 residues. Germline CDR1 reads MNHEY; CDR2 reads SMNVEV (reference sequence).

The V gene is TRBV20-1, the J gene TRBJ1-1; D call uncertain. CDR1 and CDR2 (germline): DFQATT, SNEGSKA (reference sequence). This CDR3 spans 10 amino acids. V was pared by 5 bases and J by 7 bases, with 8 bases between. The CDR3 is CSAVDGEAFF. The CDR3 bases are TGCAGTGCTGTGGACGGTGAAGCTTTCTTT.

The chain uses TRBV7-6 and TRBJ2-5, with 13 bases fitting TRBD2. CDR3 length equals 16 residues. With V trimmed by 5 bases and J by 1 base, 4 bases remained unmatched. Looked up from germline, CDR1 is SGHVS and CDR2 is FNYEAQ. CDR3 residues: CASSRGLAGLQETQYF. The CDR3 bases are TGTGCCAGCAGCCGGGGACTAGCGGGGCTCCAAGAGACCCAGTACTTC.

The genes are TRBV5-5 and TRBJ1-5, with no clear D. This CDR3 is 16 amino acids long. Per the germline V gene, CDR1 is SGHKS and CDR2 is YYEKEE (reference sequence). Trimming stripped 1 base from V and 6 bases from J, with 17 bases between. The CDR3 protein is CASSLLPFSLVQPQHF. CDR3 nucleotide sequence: TGTGCCAGCAGCTTGTTACCCTTTTCTCTGGTTCAGCCCCAGCATTTT. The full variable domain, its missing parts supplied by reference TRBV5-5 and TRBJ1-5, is DAGVTQSPTHLIKTRGQQVTLRCSPISGHKSVSWYQQVLGQGPQFIFQYYEKEERGRGNFPDRFSARQFPNYSSELNVNALLLGDSALYLCASSLLPFSLVQPQHFGDGTRLSIL.

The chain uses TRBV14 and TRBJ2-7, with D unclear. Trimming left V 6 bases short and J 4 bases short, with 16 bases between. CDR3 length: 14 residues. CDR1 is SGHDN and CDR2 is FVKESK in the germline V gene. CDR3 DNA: TGTGCCAGCAGGGAATGGGGAAATTCTTACGAGCAGTACTTC. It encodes CASREWGNSYEQYF.

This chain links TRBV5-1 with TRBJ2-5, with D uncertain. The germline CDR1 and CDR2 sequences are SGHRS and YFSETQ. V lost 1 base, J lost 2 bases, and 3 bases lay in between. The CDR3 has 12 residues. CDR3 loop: CASSLLQETQYF. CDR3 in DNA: TGCGCCAGCAGCTTGTTACAAGAGACCCAGTACTTC.

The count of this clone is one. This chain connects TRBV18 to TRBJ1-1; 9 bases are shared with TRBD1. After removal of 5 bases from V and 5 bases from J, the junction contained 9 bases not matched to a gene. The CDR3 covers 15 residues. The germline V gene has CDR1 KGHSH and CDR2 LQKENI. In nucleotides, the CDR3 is TGTGCCAGCTCAACAACAGGGGGCGCAGGGACTGAAGCTTTCTTT. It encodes CASSTTGGAGTEAFF.

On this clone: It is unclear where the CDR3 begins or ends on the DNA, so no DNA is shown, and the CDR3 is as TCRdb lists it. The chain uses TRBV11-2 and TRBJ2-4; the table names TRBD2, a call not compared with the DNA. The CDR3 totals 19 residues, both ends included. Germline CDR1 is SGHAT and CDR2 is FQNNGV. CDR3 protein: CASTGGVLKHSVLPHSQYF.

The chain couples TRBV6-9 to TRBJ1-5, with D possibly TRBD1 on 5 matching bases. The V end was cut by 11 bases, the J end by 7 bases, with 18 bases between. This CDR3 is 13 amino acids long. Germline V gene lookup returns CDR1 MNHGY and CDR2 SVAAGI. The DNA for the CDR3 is TGTGCCTACCCCAGGGCGGTAAGACAGCCCCAGCATTTT. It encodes CAYPRAVRQPQHF.

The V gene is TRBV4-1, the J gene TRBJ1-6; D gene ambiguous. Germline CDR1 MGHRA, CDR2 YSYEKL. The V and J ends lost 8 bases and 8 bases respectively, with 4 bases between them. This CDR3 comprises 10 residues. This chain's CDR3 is CASGYSPLHF. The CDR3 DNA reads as TGCGCCAGCGGGTATTCACCCCTCCACTTT.

CDR3 protein: CASSPNSGFGTEAFF. The CDR3 DNA sequence: TGTGCCAGTAGTCCTAACTCAGGGTTCGGCACTGAAGCTTTCTTT. V gene TRBV19 combines with J gene TRBJ1-1, with D possibly being TRBD1 (5 bases). This CDR3 region has 15 residues. Trimming shortened V by 5 bases and J by 4 bases, and 17 bases separated the two germline ends. CDR1 is LNHDA, CDR2 SQIVND, per germline (reference sequence).

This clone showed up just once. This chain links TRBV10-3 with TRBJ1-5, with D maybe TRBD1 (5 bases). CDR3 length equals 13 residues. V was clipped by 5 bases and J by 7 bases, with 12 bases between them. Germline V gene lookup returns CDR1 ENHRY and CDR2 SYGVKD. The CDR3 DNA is TGTGCCATCAGTACAGGAGGCTCCCAGCCCCAGCATTTT. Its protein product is CAISTGGSQPQHF.